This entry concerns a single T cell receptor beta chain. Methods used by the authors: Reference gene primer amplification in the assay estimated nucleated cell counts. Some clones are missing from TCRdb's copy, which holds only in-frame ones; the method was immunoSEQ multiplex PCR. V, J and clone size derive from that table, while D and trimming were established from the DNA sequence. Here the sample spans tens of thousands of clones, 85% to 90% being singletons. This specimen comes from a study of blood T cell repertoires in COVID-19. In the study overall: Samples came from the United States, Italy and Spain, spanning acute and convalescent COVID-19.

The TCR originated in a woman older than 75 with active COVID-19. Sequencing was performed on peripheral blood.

CDR3 in amino acids: CASSPGTSGSFYEQYF. CDR3 in DNA: TGTGCCAGCAGTCCAGGGACTAGCGGGAGCTTCTACGAGCAGTACTTC. The chain joins TRBV27 to TRBJ2-7; TRBD2 aligns across 14 bases. Per germline, CDR1 MNHEY and CDR2 SMNVEV (reference sequence). The CDR3 runs 16 residues. With 5 bases clipped from V and 3 bases from J, the junction kept 6 bases outside the gene matches.